This entry features one T cell receptor beta chain sequence. The antigen is unknown. A v3.0 immunoSEQ assay was performed at survey level. The protocol was immunoSEQ multiplex PCR, while the TCRdb copy is restricted to in-frame clones and leaves out a portion. The sample lists more than 25,000 clones, approximately 80% occurring once. This record belongs to a study of long-term antiretroviral therapy in people with HIV. General observations from the study: Dominance of pre-ART expanded clones persisted, fluctuating and often declining after ART. CDR3 lengths in HIV samples spanned a narrower range than controls. ART adherence, viral resistance and therapy changes were not recorded.

The starting material was unsorted PBMCs, obtained 3 years after starting antiretroviral therapy. The sequence was collected from a middle-aged man with HIV.

CDR3 amino acids: CASSSQKSTPIYF. The CDR3 nucleotides are TGTGCCAGCAGCTCCCAAAAGTCCACTCCCATATATTTT. The genes are TRBV7-2 and TRBJ1-3, with D uncertain. The CDR3 totals 13 residues. The germline V gene has CDR1 SGHTA and CDR2 FQGNSA. With 4 bases removed from V and 11 bases from J, the gap between germline ends came to 15 bases. The full variable domain, in which reference TRBV7-2 and TRBJ1-3 provide the parts outside the CDR3, is GAGVSQSPSNKVTEKGKDVELRCDPISGHTALYWYRQSLGQGLEFLIYFQGNSAPDKSGLPSDRFSAERTGGSVSTLTIQRTQQEDSAVYLCASSSQKSTPIYFGEGSWLTVV.